The rows below give T cell receptor beta chains drawn from one sample of a study of cytomegalovirus exposure and HLA in healthy donors. The assay was immunoSEQ multiplex PCR, and TCRdb's table has in-frame clones only and misses some. Among around 190,000 clones listed, roughly 72% were seen once. The sequenced sample was PBMCs. The receptors come from a man younger than 40 in good health and CMV-seronegative. The conserved cysteine and the conserved F or W are not part of the CDR3 here. The D gene is left open where the match is weak. Where a row states a size, it is once, few, many or the class of an expanded clone; other rows omit it.

v_call,d_call,clone_size,cdr3_aa
TRBV25-1,-,few,ASRETVYNSPLH
TRBV5-4,-,-,ASSSLANKGHGYT
TRBV10-2,-,-,ASSELGPSYEQY
TRBV7-9,-,-,ASSLATQGTHEQY
TRBV5-1,TRBD2,few,ASSPWTSGSRSYEQY
TRBV7-6,-,-,ASSLGGQGGNEQY
TRBV6-1,-,medium-sized,ASSEYRIHIQY
TRBV5-1,TRBD2,few,ASSLRVAGVLSYEQY
TRBV25-1,-,-,ASTEDLGETQY
TRBV2,TRBD1,-,ASSEDRGLGYGYT
TRBV29-1,TRBD2,-,SVIAGGVETQY
TRBV7-3,TRBD1,once,ASSLGTGVGNTIY
TRBV5-1,TRBD1,-,ASSSMDRNIQY
TRBV6-1,-,-,ASPPNGAGVSGYT
TRBV9,TRBD1,-,ASSGGQYVLT
TRBV5-4,-,-,ASSSLGGPQH
TRBV4-1,TRBD1,-,ASSQIRDRAHEQY
TRBV15,-,once,ATSYRADYGYT
TRBV28,TRBD1,-,ASKGGQGGFGQPQH
TRBV28,-,-,ASSPSRRAFEKLF
TRBV5-4,-,-,ASSNMGGIEQF
TRBV2,TRBD2,-,ASSVSSGRGTGELF
TRBV18,TRBD2,-,ASSFRLAVSSTDTQY
TRBV9,-,-,ASSVGRGSYGYT
TRBV4-1,TRBD1,-,ASSDRGQGYHEQY
TRBV5-4,TRBD2,-,ASSLDSGRGEQY
TRBV27,TRBD1,-,ASSFDRVGYT
TRBV6-5,TRBD1,-,ASSSPTGSRDQPQH
TRBV27,-,-,ASSLLAGMHIGELF
TRBV2,TRBD2,once,ASSGGGGPYEQY
TRBV5-1,TRBD2,-,ASSLTSGSSYEQY
TRBV19,-,-,ASSKTPNEQY
TRBV27,-,-,ASMTGAYGNTEAF
TRBV30,-,-,ALERAEDTTWETQY
TRBV18,-,once,ASSPGRTEYTQY
TRBV18,-,once,ASSPPSGYYEQY